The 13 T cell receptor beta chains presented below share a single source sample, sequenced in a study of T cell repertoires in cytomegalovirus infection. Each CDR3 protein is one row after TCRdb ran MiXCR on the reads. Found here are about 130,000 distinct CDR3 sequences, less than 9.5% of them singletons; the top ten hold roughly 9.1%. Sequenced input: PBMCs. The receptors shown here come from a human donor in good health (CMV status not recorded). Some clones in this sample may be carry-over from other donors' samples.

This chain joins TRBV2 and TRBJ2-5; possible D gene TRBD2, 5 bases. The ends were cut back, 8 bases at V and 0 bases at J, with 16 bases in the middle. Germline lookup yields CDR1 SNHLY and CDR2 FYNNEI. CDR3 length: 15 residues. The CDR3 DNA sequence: TGTGCCAGCGAGTCCGGGGTTATGTACCAAGAGACCCAGTACTTC. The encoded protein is CASESGVMYQETQYF.

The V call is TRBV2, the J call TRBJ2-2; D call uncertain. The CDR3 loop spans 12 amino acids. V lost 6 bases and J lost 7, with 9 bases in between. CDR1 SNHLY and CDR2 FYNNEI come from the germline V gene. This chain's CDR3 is CASRDLIGELFF. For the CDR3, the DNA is TGTGCCAGCAGAGATTTGATCGGGGAGCTGTTTTTT.

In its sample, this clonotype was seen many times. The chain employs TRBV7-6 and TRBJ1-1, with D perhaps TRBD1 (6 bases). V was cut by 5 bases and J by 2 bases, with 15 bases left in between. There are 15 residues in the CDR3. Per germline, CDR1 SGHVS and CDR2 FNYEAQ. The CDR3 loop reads CASSAPTGSNTEAFF. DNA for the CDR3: TGTGCCAGCAGCGCCCCGACAGGCTCCAACACTGAAGCTTTCTTT.

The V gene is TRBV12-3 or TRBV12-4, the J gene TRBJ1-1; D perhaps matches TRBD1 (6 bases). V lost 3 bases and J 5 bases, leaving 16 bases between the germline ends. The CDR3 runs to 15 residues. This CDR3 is CASSLLGALRTEAFF. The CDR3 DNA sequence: TGTGCCAGCAGTTTGTTGGGGGCGCTTAGGACTGAAGCTTTCTTT.

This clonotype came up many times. CDR3 in DNA: TGTGCCAGCAGCCCCTCAGGGAGGGAAGCTTTCTTT. Translation: CASSPSGREAFF. The chain has TRBV7-2 and TRBJ1-1; possibly TRBD1 for D (5 bases). CDR1 SGHTA and CDR2 FQGNSA come from the germline V gene. The CDR3 is 12 amino acids. V shed 5 bases and J shed 8 bases, with 12 bases lying between them.

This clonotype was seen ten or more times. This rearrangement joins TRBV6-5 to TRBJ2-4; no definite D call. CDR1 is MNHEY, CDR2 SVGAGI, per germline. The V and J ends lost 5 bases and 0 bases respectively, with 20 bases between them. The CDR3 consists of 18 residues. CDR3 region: CASSAFRLQPLAKNIQYF. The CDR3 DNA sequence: TGTGCCAGCAGTGCTTTTCGGCTCCAACCCTTAGCCAAAAACATTCAGTACTTC.

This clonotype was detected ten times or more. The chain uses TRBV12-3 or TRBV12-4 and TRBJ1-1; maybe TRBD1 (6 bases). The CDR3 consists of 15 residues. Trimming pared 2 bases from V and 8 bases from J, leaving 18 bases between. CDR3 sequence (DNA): TGTGCCAGCAGTTTAAATTCAGGGGCGTTGTCAGAAGCTTTCTTT. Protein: CASSLNSGALSEAFF.

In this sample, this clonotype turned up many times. The CDR3 DNA sequence: TGTGCCAGCAGTCCCAGAATCATCAACTGGCCCCTGGATAGCTCTGGGGGTCAAAAACTGTTTTTT. Translation gives CASSPRIINWPLDSSGGQKLFF. The chain links TRBV27 to TRBJ1-4; D perhaps matches TRBD1 (5 bases). This CDR3 is built from 22 residues. The V gene lost 5 bases and the J gene lost 9 bases, with 40 bases spanning the gap. The germline V gene encodes CDR1 MNHEY and CDR2 SMNVEV (reference sequence).

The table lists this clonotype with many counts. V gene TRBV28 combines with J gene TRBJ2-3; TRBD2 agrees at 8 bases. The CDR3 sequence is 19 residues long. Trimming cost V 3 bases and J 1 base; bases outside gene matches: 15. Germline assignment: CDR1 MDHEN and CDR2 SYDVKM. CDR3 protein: CASSLDSGRAGGGTDTQYF. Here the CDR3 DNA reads TGTGCCAGCAGTTTGGATAGTGGTCGGGCGGGGGGTGGCACAGATACGCAGTATTTT.

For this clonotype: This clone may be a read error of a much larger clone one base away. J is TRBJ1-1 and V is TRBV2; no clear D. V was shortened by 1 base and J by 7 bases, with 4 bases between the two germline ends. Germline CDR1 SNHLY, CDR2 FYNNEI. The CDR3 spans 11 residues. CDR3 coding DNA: TGTGCCAGCAGTGAAGACAATGAAGCTTTCTTT. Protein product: CASSEDNEAFF.

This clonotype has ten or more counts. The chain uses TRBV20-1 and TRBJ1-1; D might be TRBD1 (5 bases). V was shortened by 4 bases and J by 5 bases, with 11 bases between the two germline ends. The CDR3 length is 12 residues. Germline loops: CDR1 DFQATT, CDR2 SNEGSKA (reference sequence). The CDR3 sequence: CSATQGGTEAFF. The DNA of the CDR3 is TGCAGTGCTACGCAGGGAGGAACTGAAGCTTTCTTT.

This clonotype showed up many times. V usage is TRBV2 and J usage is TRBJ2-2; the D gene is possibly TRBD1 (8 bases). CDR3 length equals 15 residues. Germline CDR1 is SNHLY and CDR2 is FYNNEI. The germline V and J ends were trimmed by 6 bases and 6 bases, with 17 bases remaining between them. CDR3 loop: CASSPRTGRAGELFF. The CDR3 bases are TGTGCCAGCAGCCCCCGGACAGGGAGGGCCGGGGAGCTGTTTTTT.

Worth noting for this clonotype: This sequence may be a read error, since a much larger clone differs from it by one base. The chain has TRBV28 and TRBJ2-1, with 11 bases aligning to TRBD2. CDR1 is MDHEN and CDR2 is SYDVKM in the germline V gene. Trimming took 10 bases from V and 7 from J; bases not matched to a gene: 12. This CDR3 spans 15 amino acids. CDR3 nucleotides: TGTGCCAACAAACTTAGCGGGGGGGGCTATAATGAGCAGTTCTTC. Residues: CANKLSGGGYNEQFF.